These 26 T cell receptor beta chains share one sample of origin, sequenced in a study of blood T cells in healthy people across ages. For the second PCR, which ran for roughly 6 to 12 cycles, a sample-barcoded 5' primer and a J-beta primer mix were used. Each CDR3 protein is one row after TCRdb ran MiXCR on the 5' RACE reads. Counted here are about 930,000 distinct CDR3 sequences, almost 30% occurring once; the ten biggest clones make up 9.5% to 13%. The sample also formed part of further work on T cells of mothers and their children.

The sample taken for sequencing was blood. The source is a woman aged 40 to 50 in good health.

In this sample, this clonotype turned up many times. The gene calls are TRBV7-9 and TRBJ2-7, with D possibly TRBD1 on 6 matching bases. The CDR3 has 15 amino acids. Germline CDR1 reads SEHNR; CDR2 reads FQNEAQ (reference sequence). V dropped 5 bases and J dropped 3 bases, with 17 bases sitting between them. The CDR3 sequence: CASSHPDSLFYEQYF. CDR3 DNA sequence: TGTGCCAGCAGCCACCCGGACAGCCTTTTCTACGAGCAGTACTTC.

This clonotype appeared a few times. V gene TRBV7-9 combines with J gene TRBJ1-1, with D possibly matching TRBD1 (6 bases). Deletions cut 1 base from V and 5 bases from J, with 20 bases between. CDR1 is SEHNR, CDR2 FQNEAQ, per germline (reference sequence). This CDR3 contains 17 residues. The CDR3 here is CASSLGGGRGLRTEAFF. The CDR3 DNA reads TGTGCCAGCAGCTTAGGGGGGGGGCGGGGGCTACGGACTGAAGCTTTCTTT.

This clonotype was seen at least ten times. J is TRBJ2-7 and V is TRBV6-1, with D perhaps TRBD1 or TRBD2 (5 bases each). Trimming removed 6 bases at V and 3 bases at J, with 21 bases between. The length of the CDR3 is 16 residues. Looked up from germline, CDR1 is MNHNS and CDR2 is SASEGT. The CDR3 nucleotides read TGTGCCAGCAGCCCAATCGGGACCCTAAGAGGCTACGAGCAGTACTTC. Translating it yields CASSPIGTLRGYEQYF.

This clonotype occurred a few times. V and J are TRBV20-1 and TRBJ2-3; no firm D call. Trimming left V 1 base short and J 0 bases short, with 8 bases between. CDR3 length: 14 residues. CDR1 DFQATT and CDR2 SNEGSKA come from the germline V gene (reference sequence). This CDR3 reads CSARGVPSTDTQYF. The CDR3, as DNA: TGCAGTGCTAGAGGGGTCCCTAGCACAGATACGCAGTATTTT.

The chain carries TRBV12-3 or TRBV12-4 and TRBJ2-2; TRBD1 aligns across 7 bases. V was pared by 3 bases and J by 7 bases, with 8 bases of the junction left unmatched. The CDR3 length is 15 residues. Here the CDR3 reads CASSFRAGGDGELFF. CDR3 sequence (DNA): TGTGCCAGCAGTTTTCGGGCAGGGGGAGACGGGGAGCTGTTTTTT.

This clonotype is a singleton in its sample. DNA of the CDR3: TGCAGTGCTAGTTCGCGTGGCGGGAGCTCCTACAATGAGCAGTTCTTC. Its protein is CSASSRGGSSYNEQFF. The chain employs TRBV20-1 and TRBJ2-1; TRBD2 aligns across 7 bases. The length of the CDR3 is 16 residues. J lost 0 bases, V lost 3 bases, and 8 bases had no gene match. Germline values: CDR1 DFQATT, CDR2 SNEGSKA (reference sequence).

This clonotype was counted at least ten times. The chain combines TRBV29-1 with TRBJ2-4; weak D call: TRBD1 (5 bases). Germline CDR1 is SQVTM and CDR2 is ANQGSEA. Trimming shortened V by 6 bases and J by 0 bases, and 12 bases separated the two germline ends. CDR3 length equals 14 residues. Here the CDR3 DNA reads TGCAGCGTCCAGGGAAAGGTAGCCAAAAACATTCAGTACTTC. Residues: CSVQGKVAKNIQYF.

The chain carries TRBV5-5 and TRBJ1-5; 8 nucleotides match TRBD1. Germline lookup yields CDR1 SGHKS and CDR2 YYEKEE (reference sequence). The CDR3 covers 14 residues. J lost 6 bases, V lost 4 bases, and 6 bases had no gene match. The CDR3 nucleotides read TGTGCCAGCAGCGCGAGGACAGGGTCTCAGCCCCAGCATTTT. This codes for CASSARTGSQPQHF. Complete variable domain (other parts from reference TRBV5-5 and TRBJ1-5): DAGVTQSPTHLIKTRGQQVTLRCSPISGHKSVSWYQQVLGQGPQFIFQYYEKEERGRGNFPDRFSARQFPNYSSELNVNALLLGDSALYLCASSARTGSQPQHFGDGTRLSIL.

The chain carries TRBV7-2 and TRBJ2-5, with 9 bases identical to TRBD2. Per the germline V gene, CDR1 is SGHTA and CDR2 is FQGNSA. Trimming removed 5 bases from V and 4 bases from J; junction bases left unmatched: 5. This CDR3 has 14 amino acids. CDR3 coding DNA: TGTGCCAGCAGCGCGGGGACTAGCTCAGAGACCCAGTACTTC. Translating gives CASSAGTSSETQYF.

This clonotype was observed a handful of times. The chain employs TRBV12-3 or TRBV12-4 and TRBJ1-2; no reliable D call. V shed 6 bases and J shed 6 bases, with 14 bases lying between them. This CDR3 comprises 13 residues. CDR3 in amino acids: CASSKGRANGYTF. CDR3 nucleotides: TGTGCCAGCAGCAAAGGACGGGCCAATGGCTACACCTTC.

Comments on this clonotype: This may come from a read error, since a much larger clone is one base off. The chain recombines TRBV20-1 with TRBJ2-7; D is undetermined. Trimming shortened V by 7 bases and J by 7 bases, and 14 bases separated the two germline ends. Looked up from germline, CDR1 is DFQATT and CDR2 is SNEGSKA (reference sequence). The length of the CDR3 is 11 residues. The CDR3 loop is CSGNSYNEQYF. The CDR3 nucleotides read TGCAGTGGGAACTCCTACAATGAGCAGTACTTC.

The sample holds many counts of this clonotype. V gene TRBV4-1 combines with J gene TRBJ1-2; 7 positions match TRBD1. The CDR3 spans 15 residues. Germline CDR1 and CDR2: MGHRA and YSYEKL. Unmatched junction bases numbered 6, after V lost 0 bases and J lost 5 bases. The CDR3 DNA is TGCGCCAGCAGCCAAGATTCCGAGGGGGCGTATGGCTACACCTTC. It codes for CASSQDSEGAYGYTF.

In this sample, this clonotype turned up many times. This chain connects TRBV11-2 to TRBJ2-7; D unresolved. Per germline, CDR1 SGHAT and CDR2 FQNNGV. The CDR3 is 16 residues long. Trimming took 0 bases from V and 4 from J, leaving 16 bases between them. Written as DNA, the CDR3 is TGTGCCAGCAGCTTAGAATCTGATGTGCGCTTTTACGAGCAGTACTTC. Encoded protein: CASSLESDVRFYEQYF.

Concerning this clonotype itself: One base away lies a much larger clone, so this may be a sequencing read error. The CDR3 region is CSALTWSSYNEQFF. CDR3 DNA: TGCAGCGCCTTGACATGGAGCTCCTACAATGAGCAGTTCTTC. V is TRBV29-1 and J is TRBJ2-1, with no clear D. This CDR3 is built from 14 residues. Deletions cut 7 bases from V and 0 bases from J, with 13 bases between. Looked up from germline, CDR1 is SQVTM and CDR2 is ANQGSEA.

The chain uses TRBV29-1 and TRBJ1-2; 8 nucleotides match TRBD1. Germline loops: CDR1 SQVTM, CDR2 ANQGSEA. V trimming: 3 bases; J trimming: 0 bases; junction bases outside the gene matches: 18. The CDR3 extends over 19 amino acids. The chain's CDR3 is CSVEGRGRFSLLANYGYTF. CDR3 DNA sequence: TGCAGCGTTGAGGGCAGGGGGCGCTTCTCACTGTTAGCTAACTATGGCTACACCTTC.

The CDR3 sequence is CASSPGTGHTGELFF. The CDR3, as DNA: TGTGCCAGCAGTCCGGGGACAGGACACACCGGGGAGCTGTTTTTT. The rearrangement joins TRBV28 to TRBJ2-2; 8 bases align to TRBD1. The germline V gene encodes CDR1 MDHEN and CDR2 SYDVKM. This CDR3 comprises 15 residues. The V and J ends lost 5 bases and 3 bases, in that order; junction bases with no gene match: 5.

This clonotype has a handful of counts. The chain has TRBV13 and TRBJ2-7; D possibly uses TRBD1 or TRBD2 (5 bases each). CDR3 length: 16 amino acids. Germline CDR1 is PRHDT and CDR2 is FYEKMQ (reference sequence). The V end was cut by 3 bases, the J end by 3 bases, with 18 bases between. The CDR3: CASSFRTPRGGYEQYF. The CDR3 DNA follows: TGTGCCAGCAGCTTCCGGACACCGAGGGGCGGCTACGAGCAGTACTTC.

Points on this clonotype: The final CDR3 position lacks the conserved phenylalanine or tryptophan, pointing to a likely read error. This chain connects TRBV7-9 to TRBJ2-4; D gene uncertain. TRBJ2-5 matches the DNA end more closely, so the J call is doubtful. This CDR3 has 11 residues. The germline CDR1 and CDR2 sequences are SEHNR and FQNEAQ (reference sequence). CDR3 nucleotides: TGTGCCAGCAGTCCCAAAGAGACCCAGTACTGC. This translates into CASSPKETQYC.

The sample holds many counts of this clonotype. The DNA of the CDR3 is TGTGCCAGCAGCCCGACAGGGGGCGCAGGCTACACCTTC. Its protein product is CASSPTGGAGYTF. The J gene is TRBJ1-2, the V gene TRBV7-2; 10 bases are a match to TRBD1. J gave up 8 bases and V 5 bases, and 5 bases lay outside the gene matches. The length of the CDR3 is 13 residues. CDR1 is SGHTA and CDR2 is FQGNSA in the germline V gene.

This clonotype was counted a few times. At one boundary the junction diverges from the germline segment, which might be a read error. The rearrangement joins TRBV23-1 to TRBJ2-7, with 8 bases fitting TRBD1. TRBV23-1 is sorted into the ORF group, with uncertain function. This CDR3 region has 13 residues. The CDR3: CASRDREDYGQYF. CDR3 bases: TGCGCCAGCAGGGACAGGGAAGACTACGGGCAGTACTTC.

This clonotype was found many times. The chain uses TRBV5-4 and TRBJ2-1; D is unclear. Trimming left V 0 bases short and J 0 bases short, with 10 bases between. The CDR3 is made up of 16 amino acids. Germline V CDR1 and CDR2: SGHNT, YYREEE (reference sequence). CDR3 DNA: TGTGCCAGCAGCTTGGAAGTGAGAAGCTCCTACAATGAGCAGTTCTTC. Its protein product is CASSLEVRSSYNEQFF. The full variable domain, rest sourced from reference TRBV5-4 and TRBJ2-1, is ETGVTQSPTHLIKTRGQQVTLRCSSQSGHNTVSWYQQALGQGPQFIFQYYREEENGRGNFPPRFSGLQFPNYSSELNVNALELDDSALYLCASSLEVRSSYNEQFFGPGTRLTVL.

This clonotype was observed a handful of times. V gene TRBV29-1 combines with J gene TRBJ1-3, with D unclear. This CDR3 contains 12 residues. CDR1 SQVTM and CDR2 ANQGSEA come from the germline V gene. Between the trimmed V and J ends, which lost 7 bases and 1 base, there was a span of 8 bases. The CDR3 here is CSASPSGNTIYF. CDR3 nucleotide sequence: TGCAGCGCCTCGCCTTCTGGAAACACCATATATTTT.

The sample holds many counts of this clonotype. The chain is built from TRBV7-2 and TRBJ2-5, with a tentative D call TRBD1 (6 bases). Germline V gene sequence: CDR1 SGHTA, CDR2 FQGNSA. The CDR3 length is 13 residues. The V gene lost 5 bases and the J gene lost 13 bases, with 20 bases spanning the gap. This CDR3 reads CASSRGGGGYWYF. CDR3 bases: TGTGCCAGCAGCCGAGGGGGTGGCGGTTACTGGTACTTC.

A word on this clonotype: Since a far larger clone is one base different, this is likely a read error. V gene TRBV7-2 combines with J gene TRBJ2-1; D unresolved. The V end lost 0 bases, the J end lost 13 bases, and 13 bases lay between the germline ends. Germline V CDR1 and CDR2: SGHTA, FQGNSA. The CDR3 is made up of 13 amino acids. CDR3 region: CASSLAGVETQFF. The CDR3 DNA reads as TGTGCCAGCAGCTTAGCTGGGGTGGAGACCCAGTTCTTC.

This clonotype came up a few times. The chain uses TRBV20-1 and TRBJ2-2; TRBD1 agrees at 9 bases. Unmatched junction bases numbered 8, after V lost 0 bases and J lost 6 bases. This CDR3 is 16 amino acids long. CDR1 DFQATT and CDR2 SNEGSKA come from the germline V gene (reference sequence). The CDR3 DNA sequence: TGCAGTGCTAGAGACCCCCGGACAGGGGAAGCCGGGGAGCTGTTTTTT. As protein: CSARDPRTGEAGELFF.

This chain joins TRBV9 and TRBJ1-1; D gene ambiguous. There are 14 residues in the CDR3. V lost 2 bases and J 1 base, leaving 9 bases between the germline ends. CDR1 is SGDLS, CDR2 YYNGEE, per germline. The CDR3 reads CASSVSWRNTEAFF. The CDR3 bases are TGTGCCAGCAGCGTGAGTTGGAGGAACACTGAAGCTTTCTTT.